A single sample gave rise to the 21 T cell receptor beta chains below, sequenced in a study of cytomegalovirus exposure and HLA in healthy donors. The repertoire was sequenced with immunoSEQ multiplex PCR; TCRdb's copy has only in-frame clones and lacks some. Seen here are about 190,000 clones, 86% observed once, and the top ten hold over 1.1%. The specimen was PBMCs. These receptors were obtained from a woman aged 18-29 years in good health and CMV-seronegative.

This sequence joins TRBV11-2 and TRBJ1-1, with D possibly matching TRBD1 (6 bases). The germline V gene encodes CDR1 SGHAT and CDR2 FQNNGV. This CDR3 region has 13 residues. Trimming stripped 7 bases from V and 4 bases from J, with 13 bases between. CDR3 nucleotide sequence: TGTGCCAGCACCTCAATACAGGGCACTGAAGCTTTCTTT. As protein: CASTSIQGTEAFF. Full variable domain (remainder filled in from reference TRBV11-2 and TRBJ1-1): EAGVAQSPRYKIIEKRQSVAFWCNPISGHATLYWYQQILGQGPKLLIQFQNNGVVDDSQLPKDRFSAERLKGVDSTLKIQPAKLEDSAVYLCASTSIQGTEAFFGQGTRLTVV.

This clone has just a few counts. The chain couples TRBV6-1 to TRBJ1-2; 9 nucleotides match TRBD1. V lost 6 bases, J lost 6 bases, and 5 bases stayed unmatched. Germline V gene lookup returns CDR1 MNHNS and CDR2 SASEGT. CDR3 length: 13 amino acids. The CDR3 coding sequence is TGTGCCAGCAGGGAACAGGGGGCGCATGGCTACACCTTC. Protein: CASREQGAHGYTF.

The J gene is TRBJ2-1, the V gene TRBV9; a weak D match, TRBD2 (5 bases). This CDR3 has 14 amino acids. Germline V gene data show CDR1 as SGDLS and CDR2 as YYNGEE. Trimming removed 6 bases at V and 3 bases at J, with 13 bases between. As DNA, the CDR3 is TGTGCCAGCAACCAGAGGGATGTCTACAATGAGCAGTTCTTC. The encoded protein is CASNQRDVYNEQFF.

This chain uses TRBV7-2 with TRBJ2-7, with a possible D match to TRBD2 (5 bases). Germline CDR1 is SGHTA and CDR2 is FQGNSA. This CDR3 is built from 13 residues. Trimming cost V 5 bases and J 2 bases, with 10 bases left between them. In DNA, the CDR3 is TGTGCCAGCAGCCAGAGCGGAGCCTACGAGCAGTACTTC. Amino acid sequence: CASSQSGAYEQYF.

The chain employs TRBV5-4 and TRBJ2-2; TRBD2 matches 10 bases. The length of the CDR3 is 15 residues. Germline loops: CDR1 SGHNT, CDR2 YYREEE (reference sequence). V lost 8 bases to trimming and J lost 0 bases; unmatched junction nucleotides: 4. CDR3 coding DNA: TGTGCCAGTCTAGCGGGAGCACCGAACACCGGGGAGCTGTTTTTT. This gives the protein CASLAGAPNTGELFF.

This chain links TRBV12-5 with TRBJ2-1; 7 bases are shared with TRBD1. Per germline, CDR1 LGHNT and CDR2 FRNRAP. CDR3 length: 13 residues. The trim removed 9 bases at V and 2 bases at J, leaving 4 bases unmatched. As DNA, the CDR3 is TGTGCTAGCTACAGGGGTACCTACAATGAGCAGTTCTTC. Protein product: CASYRGTYNEQFF.

The chain has TRBV21-1 and TRBJ2-2; TRBD1 is taken as the D call from the table, unchecked against the DNA. TRBV21-1 has pseudogene status. The length of the CDR3 is 18 residues. The CDR3 DNA follows: TGTGCCAGCAGCAAAGGGACCAGAAGACAGGTGAACACCGGGGAGCTGTTTTTT. Its translation: CASSKGTRRQVNTGELFF.

Worth noting for this clone: This same CDR3 is encoded by further DNA sequences in the sample. The V gene is TRBV6-4, the J gene TRBJ2-3, with 8 positions matching TRBD2. V lost 4 bases and J lost 0; bases outside the gene matches: 0. CDR3 length equals 14 residues. Looked up from germline, CDR1 is MRHNA and CDR2 is SNTAGT. CDR3 nucleotide sequence: TGTGCCAGCAGTGCTAGCGGGAGCACAGATACGCAGTATTTT. As protein: CASSASGSTDTQYF.

This clone has a single count. The rearrangement joins TRBV27 to TRBJ2-2, with 8 bases fitting TRBD1. From germline, CDR1 is MNHEY and CDR2 SMNVEV (reference sequence). V trimming: 7 bases; J trimming: 1 base; junction bases outside the gene matches: 11. CDR3 length: 17 residues. The CDR3 here is CASMFYPGQGNTGELFF. CDR3 coding DNA: TGTGCCAGCATGTTCTACCCCGGACAGGGGAACACCGGGGAGCTGTTTTTT.

V gene TRBV5-1 combines with J gene TRBJ1-1, with D perhaps matching TRBD1 (5 bases). CDR3 size: 16 residues. V was shortened by 0 bases and J by 1 base, with 13 bases between the two germline ends. Per germline, CDR1 SGHRS and CDR2 YFSETQ. CDR3 protein: CASSLEGGAANTEAFF. The CDR3 nucleotides read TGCGCCAGCAGCTTGGAAGGAGGGGCTGCGAACACTGAAGCTTTCTTT. Filled out from reference TRBV5-1 and TRBJ1-1, the complete variable domain reads KAGVTQTPRYLIKTRGQQVTLSCSPISGHRSVSWYQQTPGQGLQFLFEYFSETQRNKGNFPGRFSGRQFSNSRSEMNVSTLELGDSALYLCASSLEGGAANTEAFFGQGTRLTVV.

The chain combines TRBV30 with TRBJ1-1; D uncertain. This CDR3 has 14 residues. Germline values: CDR1 GTSNPN, CDR2 SVGIG (reference sequence). Trimming stripped 2 bases from V and 1 base from J, with 11 bases between. The CDR3 sequence is CAWSPDLENTEAFF. CDR3 bases: TGTGCCTGGAGTCCTGACTTAGAGAACACTGAAGCTTTCTTT.

The V gene is TRBV28, the J gene TRBJ1-2; no reliable D call. Germline assignment: CDR1 MDHEN and CDR2 SYDVKM. This CDR3 has 12 amino acids. The V and J ends lost 3 bases and 5 bases respectively, with 7 bases between them. The CDR3 spells CASSLRQYGYTF. CDR3 nucleotide sequence: TGTGCCAGCAGTTTGCGGCAGTATGGCTACACCTTC.

The chain couples TRBV13 to TRBJ1-2, with 8 bases matching TRBD1. Per the germline V gene, CDR1 is PRHDT and CDR2 is FYEKMQ (reference sequence). This CDR3 contains 14 residues. The J segment lost 3 bases and the V segment lost 6 bases, leaving 6 bases of the junction unmatched. The CDR3 DNA is TGTGCCAGCAGGCACAGGGGGTACGACTATGGCTACACCTTC. Its translation: CASRHRGYDYGYTF.

The chain couples TRBV18 to TRBJ1-4, with D maybe TRBD1 (5 bases). CDR1 and CDR2 from the germline V gene are KGHSH and LQKENI. The CDR3 is 14 residues long. Between the trimmed V and J ends, which lost 9 bases and 8 bases, there was a span of 19 bases. The DNA of the CDR3 is TGTGCCAGTACCCCTTCGGGGGGGACCGAAAAACTGTTTTTT. This translates into CASTPSGGTEKLFF.

The genes are TRBV27 and TRBJ2-1; TRBD2 might be the D (5 bases). The CDR3 extends over 11 amino acids. Germline V gene lookup returns CDR1 MNHEY and CDR2 SMNVEV (reference sequence). Trimming stripped 10 bases from V and 4 bases from J, with 8 bases between. DNA for the CDR3: TGTGCCATACGGGGTTACAATGAGCAGTTCTTC. This translates into CAIRGYNEQFF.

The CDR3 region is CASSLVAGDIPYEQYF. In nucleotides, the CDR3 is TGTGCCAGCAGCTTAGTGGCGGGAGATATACCATACGAGCAGTACTTC. This chain joins TRBV7-6 and TRBJ2-7, with TRBD2 matching 7 bases. The CDR3 loop spans 16 amino acids. Trimming removed 1 base from V and 4 bases from J; junction bases left unmatched: 10. Germline CDR1 is SGHVS and CDR2 is FNYEAQ.

The chain carries TRBV5-4 and TRBJ1-2; D not resolved. Germline V gene sequence: CDR1 SGHNT, CDR2 YYREEE (reference sequence). Trimming shortened V by 3 bases and J by 4 bases, and 16 bases separated the two germline ends. This CDR3 spans 15 amino acids. The CDR3 here is CASSSSTDGIYGYTF. Here the CDR3 DNA reads TGTGCCAGCAGCTCCTCGACGGACGGGATCTATGGCTACACCTTC.

The rearrangement uses TRBV29-1 and TRBJ2-5, with D possibly matching TRBD1 (5 bases). Trimming took 4 bases from V and 5 from J, leaving 11 bases between them. The germline CDR1 and CDR2 sequences are SQVTM and ANQGSEA. The CDR3 sequence is 12 residues long. The CDR3 sequence is CSVVAGRETQYF. The CDR3 DNA follows: TGCAGCGTTGTGGCAGGGCGGGAGACCCAGTACTTC. Filled out from reference TRBV29-1 and TRBJ2-5, the complete variable domain reads SAVISQKPSRDICQRGTSLTIQCQVDSQVTMMFWYRQQPGQSLTLIATANQGSEATYESGFVIDKFPISRPNLTFSTLTVSNMSPEDSSIYLCSVVAGRETQYFGPGTRLLVL.

This chain connects TRBV11-2 to TRBJ2-1; 9 nucleotides line up with TRBD2. From germline, CDR1 is SGHAT and CDR2 FQNNGV. CDR3 size: 13 residues. The trim removed 3 bases at V and 9 bases at J, leaving 3 bases unmatched. Here the CDR3 DNA reads TGTGCCAGCAGCTTGGGACTAGCCGGTGAGCAGTTCTTC. This encodes CASSLGLAGEQFF.

The genes are TRBV5-1 and TRBJ2-5; no clear D. Germline V lookup: CDR1 SGHRS, CDR2 YFSETQ. Between the trimmed V and J ends, which lost 4 bases and 1 base, there was a span of 14 bases. The CDR3 has 15 residues. For the CDR3, the DNA is TGCGCCAGCAGCCTCGAGGTGACCGTCCAAGAGACCCAGTACTTC. Translation: CASSLEVTVQETQYF.

This chain connects TRBV7-9 to TRBJ1-1; 7 positions match TRBD1. The germline CDR1 and CDR2 sequences are SEHNR and FQNEAQ (reference sequence). The CDR3 sequence is 13 residues long. V lost 6 bases to trimming and J lost 4 bases; unmatched junction nucleotides: 5. The CDR3 DNA reads as TGTGCCAGCAGAAGACAGGGAGGCACTGAAGCTTTCTTT. Translating it yields CASRRQGGTEAFF.